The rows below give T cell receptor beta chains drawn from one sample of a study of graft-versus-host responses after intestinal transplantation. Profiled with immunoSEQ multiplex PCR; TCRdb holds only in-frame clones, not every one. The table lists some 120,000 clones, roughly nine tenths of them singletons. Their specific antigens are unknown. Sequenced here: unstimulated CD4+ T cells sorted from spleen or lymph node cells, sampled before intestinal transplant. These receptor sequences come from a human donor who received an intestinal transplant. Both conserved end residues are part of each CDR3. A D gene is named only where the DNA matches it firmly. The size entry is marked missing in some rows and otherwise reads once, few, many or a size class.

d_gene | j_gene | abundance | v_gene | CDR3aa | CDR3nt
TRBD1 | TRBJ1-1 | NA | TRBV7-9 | CASSRQGSSEAFF | TGTGCCAGCAGTAGACAGGGGAGTTCTGAAGCTTTCTTT
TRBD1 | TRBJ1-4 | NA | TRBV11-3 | CASSSYRGPNEEKLFF | TGTGCCAGCAGCTCCTACAGGGGCCCTAATGAGGAAAAACTGTTTTTT
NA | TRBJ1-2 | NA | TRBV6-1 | CASSEVGRTYYGYTF | TGTGCCAGCAGTGAAGTGGGCAGGACCTACTATGGCTACACCTTC
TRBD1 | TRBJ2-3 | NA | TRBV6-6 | CASSTRDRGTDTQYF | TGTGCCAGCAGTACTAGGGACAGGGGCACAGATACGCAGTATTTT
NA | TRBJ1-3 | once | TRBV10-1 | CASSDGGSGSGNTIYF | TGCGCCAGCAGTGACGGAGGGTCTGGGTCTGGAAACACCATATATTTT
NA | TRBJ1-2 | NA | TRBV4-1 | CASSQDTYGYTF | TGCGCCAGCAGCCAAGATACCTATGGCTACACCTTC
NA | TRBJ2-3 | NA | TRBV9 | CASSLSTDTQYF | TGTGCCAGCAGCCTAAGCACAGATACGCAGTATTTT
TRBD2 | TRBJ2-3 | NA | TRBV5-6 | CASRSGLAGGADTQYF | TGTGCCAGCAGATCAGGACTAGCGGGGGGGGCAGATACGCAGTATTTT
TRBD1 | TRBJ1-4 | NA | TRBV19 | CASKGAGRREKLFF | TGTGCCAGTAAGGGGGCGGGACGGCGAGAAAAACTGTTTTTT
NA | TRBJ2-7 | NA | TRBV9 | CASSVERTAYEQYF | TGTGCCAGCAGCGTAGAAAGGACAGCCTACGAGCAGTACTTC
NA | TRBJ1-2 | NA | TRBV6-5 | CASSETLRVGGYTF | TGTGCCAGCAGCGAGACTCTCCGCGTTGGCGGCTACACCTTC
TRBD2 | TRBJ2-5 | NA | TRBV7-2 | CASSLDGGVILRVTQYF | TGTGCCAGCAGCTTAGACGGGGGGGTTATCTTACGAGTAACCCAGTACTTC
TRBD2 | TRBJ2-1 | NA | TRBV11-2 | CASSRGGAVSYNEQFF | TGTGCCAGCAGTCGCGGGGGGGCCGTATCCTACAATGAGCAGTTCTTC
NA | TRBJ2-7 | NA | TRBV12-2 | CASRHSRTGDSYEQYF | TGTGCAAGTCGCCATAGCCGGACAGGGGACTCCTACGAGCAGTACTTC
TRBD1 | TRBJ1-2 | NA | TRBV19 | CASSPPRGRNGYTF | TGTGCCAGTAGTCCCCCCAGGGGGCGAAATGGCTACACCTTC
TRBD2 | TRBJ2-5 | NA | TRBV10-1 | CASSDVAGGKETQYF | TGCGCCAGCAGTGACGTAGCGGGGGGGAAGGAGACCCAGTACTTC